This T cell receptor (beta chain) was retrieved from a study of T-cell reconstitution after alpha-beta-depleted transplantation in children. TCRbeta library construction was performed incorporating unique molecular identifiers. TCRdb passed the PCR reads through MiXCR, listing each CDR3 protein once. The repertoire holds 670,000 or so distinct CDR3 sequences, about an eighth seen once, with around 0.76% in the top ten. Overall study findings and caveats: T-cell counts and diversity at one year following transplant were attributed mainly to newly produced T cells. Expanded clones from the graft, numbering several hundred, reportedly supplied alpha-beta T cells about two months after transplant. There were some patients whose high TCRbeta diversity at day 60 came from surviving recipient T cells and thymic progenitors.

Remarks on this clonotype: What it binds is not known.

The input for sequencing was PBMCs, taken before TCRalphabeta/CD19-depleted stem cell transplant. The clonotype comes from a girl aged 2 to 10 with congenital amegakaryocytic thrombocytopenia, due to receive a stem cell transplant.

The CDR3 reads CASRIRGLATEAFF. Written as DNA, the CDR3 is TGTGCCAGCAGAATTAGGGGGCTTGCAACTGAAGCTTTCTTT. V is TRBV12-3 or TRBV12-4 and J is TRBJ1-1, with TRBD1 matching 7 bases. The CDR3 length is 14 residues. V dropped 6 bases and J dropped 5; count of bases not matched to a gene: 9.